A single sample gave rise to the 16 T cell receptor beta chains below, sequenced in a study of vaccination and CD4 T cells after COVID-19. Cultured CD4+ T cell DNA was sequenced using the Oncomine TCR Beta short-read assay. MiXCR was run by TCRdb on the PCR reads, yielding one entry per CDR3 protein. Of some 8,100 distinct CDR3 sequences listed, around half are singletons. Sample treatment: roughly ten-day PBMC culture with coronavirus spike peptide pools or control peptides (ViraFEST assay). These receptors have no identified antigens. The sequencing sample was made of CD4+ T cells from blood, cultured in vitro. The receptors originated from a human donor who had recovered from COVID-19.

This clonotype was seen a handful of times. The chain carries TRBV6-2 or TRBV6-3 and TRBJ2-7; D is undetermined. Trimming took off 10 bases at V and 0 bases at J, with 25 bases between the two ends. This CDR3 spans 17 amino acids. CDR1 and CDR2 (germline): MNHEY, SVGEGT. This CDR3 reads CATSTFYQAGSSYEQYF. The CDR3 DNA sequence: TGTGCCACCTCAACTTTCTACCAAGCAGGTTCCTCCTACGAGCAGTACTTC.

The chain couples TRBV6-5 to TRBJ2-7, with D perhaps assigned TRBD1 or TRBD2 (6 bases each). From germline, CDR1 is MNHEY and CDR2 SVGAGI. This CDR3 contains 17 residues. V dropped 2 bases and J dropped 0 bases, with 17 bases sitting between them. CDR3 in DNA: TGTGCCAGCAGTTACCGCCCTAGGGGGGCGCGCTCCTACGAGCAGTACTTC. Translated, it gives CASSYRPRGARSYEQYF.

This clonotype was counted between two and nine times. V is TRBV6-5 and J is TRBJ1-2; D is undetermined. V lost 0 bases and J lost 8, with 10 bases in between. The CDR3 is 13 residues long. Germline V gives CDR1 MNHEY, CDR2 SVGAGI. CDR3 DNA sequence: TGTGCCAGCAGTTACTCGATGGAGCGAGGCTACACCTTC. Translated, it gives CASSYSMERGYTF.

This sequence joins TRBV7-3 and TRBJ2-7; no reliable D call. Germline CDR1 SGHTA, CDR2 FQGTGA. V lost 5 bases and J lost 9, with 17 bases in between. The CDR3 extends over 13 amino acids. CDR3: CASSDGPSMGQYF. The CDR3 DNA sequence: TGTGCCAGCAGCGACGGGCCCTCAATGGGGCAGTACTTC.

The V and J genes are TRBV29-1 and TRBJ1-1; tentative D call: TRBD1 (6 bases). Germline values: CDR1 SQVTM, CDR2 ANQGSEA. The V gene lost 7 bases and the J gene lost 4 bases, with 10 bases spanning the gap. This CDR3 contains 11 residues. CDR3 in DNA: TGCAGCGCCAGGGGATTCACTGAAGCTTTCTTT. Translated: CSARGFTEAFF.

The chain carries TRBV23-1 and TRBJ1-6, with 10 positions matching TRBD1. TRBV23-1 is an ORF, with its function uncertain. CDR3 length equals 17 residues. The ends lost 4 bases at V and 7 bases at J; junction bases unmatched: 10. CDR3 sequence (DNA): TGCGCCAGCAGTCCTCCGGGACAGGGGTTCTGGAATTCACCCCTCCACTTT. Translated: CASSPPGQGFWNSPLHF.

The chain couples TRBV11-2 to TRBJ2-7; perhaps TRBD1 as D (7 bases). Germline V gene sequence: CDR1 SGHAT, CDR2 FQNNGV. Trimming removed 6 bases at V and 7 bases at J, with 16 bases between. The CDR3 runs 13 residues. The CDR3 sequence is CASRPPGGKEQYF. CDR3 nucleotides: TGTGCCAGCAGACCCCCAGGGGGGAAAGAGCAGTACTTC.

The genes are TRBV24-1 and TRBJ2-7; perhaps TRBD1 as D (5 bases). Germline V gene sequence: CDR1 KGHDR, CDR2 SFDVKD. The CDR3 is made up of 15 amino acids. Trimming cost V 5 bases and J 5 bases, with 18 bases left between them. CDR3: CATSAGRAGIDEQYF. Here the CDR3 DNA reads TGTGCCACCAGTGCTGGCAGGGCTGGAATCGACGAGCAGTACTTC.

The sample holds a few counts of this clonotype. CDR3 residues: CASRAGTLDNSPLHF. The CDR3 DNA sequence: TGCGCCAGCAGAGCCGGGACACTTGATAATTCACCCCTCCACTTT. The chain couples TRBV10-2 to TRBJ1-6; D might be TRBD1 (6 bases). This CDR3 spans 15 amino acids. CDR1 WSHSY and CDR2 SAAADI come from the germline V gene. Trimming cost V 6 bases and J 5 bases, with 14 bases left between them.

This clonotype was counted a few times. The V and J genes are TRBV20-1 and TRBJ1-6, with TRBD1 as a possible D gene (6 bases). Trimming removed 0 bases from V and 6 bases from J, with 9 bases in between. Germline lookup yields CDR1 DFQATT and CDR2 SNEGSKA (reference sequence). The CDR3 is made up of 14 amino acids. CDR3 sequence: CSAREGASNSPLHF. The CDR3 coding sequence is TGCAGTGCTAGAGAGGGGGCCAGTAATTCACCCCTCCACTTT.

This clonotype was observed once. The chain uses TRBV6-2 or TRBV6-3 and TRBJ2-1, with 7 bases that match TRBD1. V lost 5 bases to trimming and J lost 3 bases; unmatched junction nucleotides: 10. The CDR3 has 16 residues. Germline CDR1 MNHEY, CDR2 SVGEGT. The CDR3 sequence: CASSPYDRAGYNEQFF. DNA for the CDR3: TGTGCCAGCAGTCCTTACGACAGGGCGGGCTACAATGAGCAGTTCTTC.

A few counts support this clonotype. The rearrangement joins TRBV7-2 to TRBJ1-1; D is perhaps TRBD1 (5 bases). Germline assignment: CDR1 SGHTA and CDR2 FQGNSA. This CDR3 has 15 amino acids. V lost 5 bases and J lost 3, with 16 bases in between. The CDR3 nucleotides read TGTGCCAGCAGCCCGTCGTCGGGGGGGTACACTGAAGCTTTCTTT. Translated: CASSPSSGGYTEAFF.

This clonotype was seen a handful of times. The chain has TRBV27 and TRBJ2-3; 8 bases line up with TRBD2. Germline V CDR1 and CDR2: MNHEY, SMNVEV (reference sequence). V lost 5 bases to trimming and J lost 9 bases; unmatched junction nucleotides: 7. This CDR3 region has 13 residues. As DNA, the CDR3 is TGTGCCAGCAGTCCCATACTAGCGGACACGCAGTATTTT. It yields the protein CASSPILADTQYF.

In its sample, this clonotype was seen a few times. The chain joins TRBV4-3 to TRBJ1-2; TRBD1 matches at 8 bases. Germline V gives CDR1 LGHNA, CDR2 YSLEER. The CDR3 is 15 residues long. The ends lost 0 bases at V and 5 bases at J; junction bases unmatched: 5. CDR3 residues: CASSQDAGGDYGYTF. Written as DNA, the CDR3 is TGCGCCAGCAGCCAAGATGCAGGGGGCGATTATGGCTACACCTTC.

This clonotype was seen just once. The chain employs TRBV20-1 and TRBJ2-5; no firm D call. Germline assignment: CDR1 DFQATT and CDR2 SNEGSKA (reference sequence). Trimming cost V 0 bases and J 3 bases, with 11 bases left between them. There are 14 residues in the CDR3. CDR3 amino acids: CSARDLALKETQYF. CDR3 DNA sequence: TGCAGTGCTAGAGATTTGGCACTAAAAGAGACCCAGTACTTC.

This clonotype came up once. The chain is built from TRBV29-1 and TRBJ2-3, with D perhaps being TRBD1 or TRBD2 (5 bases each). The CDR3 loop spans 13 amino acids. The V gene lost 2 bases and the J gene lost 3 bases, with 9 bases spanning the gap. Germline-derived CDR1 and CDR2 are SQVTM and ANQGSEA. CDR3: CSVESGPTDTQYF. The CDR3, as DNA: TGCAGCGTTGAATCGGGACCTACAGATACGCAGTATTTT.